This T cell receptor beta chain derives from a study of blood T cell repertoires in COVID-19 (TCRdb year 2020). About the study as a whole: Samples from collaborators originated in the United States, Italy and Spain and spanned both the acute and convalescent phases of COVID-19. The material from the prospective study consisted of cDNA or gDNA derived from T cells, B-cell-depleted T cells, or PBMCs. The dataset comprised deeply sampled blood TCRbeta repertoires from subjects exposed to, actively infected with, or recovered from COVID-19. The repertoires were made available in a free public database intended to serve as a resource for research on the immune response to SARS-CoV-2. Samples were obtained from the ongoing ImmuneRACE study (first 160 participants) and from 1,254 subjects provided by 6 global collaborators. Sample metadata almost always included a de-identified subject ID, COVID-19 status, age in years and sex. Where available, HLA class I and class II types were taken from metadata supplied by the sample provider and were not determined by assay-based typing.

Reading from cysteine to phenylalanine, the CDR3 counts 16 amino acids. Left in the record is the CDR3 DNA by itself, 48 bases read in frame from the first base. According to the germline V gene, CDR1 reads SNHLY and CDR2 reads FYNNEI. Trimming takes 3 bases off V and 7 bases off J; junction bases not matched to a gene: 11. Broad study findings and their caveats: The quantity of clinical and demographic metadata differed by source and by participant and was supplied without curation.

For this clone: This clone's antigen is unknown. It has no much larger one-base neighbor in the sample; base qualities were not kept.

TCRbeta CDR3 regions were amplified from genomic DNA using the immunoSEQ Assay, a bias-controlled multiplex PCR. The study's processing was this. The number of nucleated cells in each sample was estimated by amplification of reference gene primers within the assay. Sequence reads were collapsed and filtered to measure the absolute abundance of every unique TCRbeta CDR3 rearrangement. For each sample, productive Simpson clonality was calculated as the square root of Simpson's diversity index across productive rearrangements. The clones in this table, taken by TCRdb from immuneACCESS, are in-frame only. Not every clone is retained; where verified, under half of the shortfall comes from an unresolved V gene, and the cause of the rest is unknown. Clonal size and the V and J genes are those of that table, whereas D and trimming came from the DNA. The sample contains under 300,000 clones, about nine tenths of them found a single time. Around 3.5% of the sample comes from the top ten.

Collaborating institutions collected whole blood in K2EDTA tubes following their own protocols. For TCRbeta analysis, collaborators shipped samples as frozen whole blood, isolated PBMCs, or DNA extracted from either of those sample types. Sequencing input: peripheral blood. The sequence came from a woman aged 40 to 50 with acute or convalescent COVID-19. Recombination connected TRBV2 to TRBJ2-1, with 8 bases matching TRBD2. The bases read TGTGCCAGCAGTGAGCTGGGCGCGGGGGGCCGGAATGAGCAGTTCTTC. Its coded protein is CASSELGAGGRNEQFF.